The 12 T cell receptor beta chains below were found in one sample sequenced in a study of blood T cell repertoires in COVID-19. The assay was immunoSEQ multiplex PCR, and TCRdb's table has in-frame clones only and misses some. Of 80,000 to 100,000 clones in the sample, approximately 86% are singletons; the top ten hold just over 2%. The sequenced sample consisted of peripheral blood. The receptor set was obtained from a man aged 45 to 65 with COVID-19, enrolled during active disease.

The chain employs TRBV27 and TRBJ2-1; a possible D gene is TRBD1 (6 bases). The V gene lost 5 bases and the J gene lost 1 base, with 18 bases spanning the gap. The CDR3 sequence is 17 residues long. Germline V gene lookup returns CDR1 MNHEY and CDR2 SMNVEV (reference sequence). CDR3 in amino acids: CASSPETPGVSYNEQFF. In DNA, the CDR3 is TGTGCCAGCAGTCCAGAAACACCAGGGGTTTCCTACAATGAGCAGTTCTTC.

The chain joins TRBV7-9 to TRBJ1-2, with TRBD1 matching over 8 bases. Germline V gene data show CDR1 as SEHNR and CDR2 as FQNEAQ (reference sequence). The CDR3 is 13 residues long. V gave up 6 bases and J gave up 4 bases; unmatched junction bases: 4. The CDR3 loop is CASSPTGGYGYTF. CDR3 nucleotide sequence: TGTGCCAGCAGTCCAACAGGGGGCTATGGCTACACCTTC.

J is TRBJ1-5 and V is TRBV29-1, with a tentative D call TRBD1 (6 bases). The germline V gene encodes CDR1 SQVTM and CDR2 ANQGSEA. This CDR3 has 13 residues. V was shortened by 7 bases and J by 4 bases, with 14 bases between the two germline ends. The CDR3 protein is CSGQTGVNQPQHF. The CDR3 DNA is TGCAGCGGCCAGACAGGCGTGAATCAGCCCCAGCATTTT.

V gene TRBV18 combines with J gene TRBJ2-2; 9 nucleotides match TRBD1. The junction had 5 bases not matched to a gene; V was cut back by 8 bases and J by 1 base. Germline V gene lookup returns CDR1 KGHSH and CDR2 LQKENI. This CDR3 has 15 amino acids. The CDR3 nucleotides are TGTGCCAGCCAAAGGACAGGGGTGAACACCGGGGAGCTGTTTTTT. This translates into CASQRTGVNTGELFF.

The genes are TRBV4-2 and TRBJ2-2; 9 bases align to TRBD2. CDR1 is LGHNA and CDR2 is YNFKEQ in the germline V gene. Trimming took 2 bases from V and 2 from J; bases not matched to a gene: 6. The CDR3 loop spans 17 amino acids. The CDR3 spells CASSQRSSGGNTGELFF. CDR3 in DNA: TGTGCCAGCAGCCAACGTAGTAGCGGGGGCAACACCGGGGAGCTGTTTTTT.

DNA for the CDR3: TGTGCCATCACCGAATCCGACAGCTACGAGCAGTACTTC. It translates to CAITESDSYEQYF. The rearrangement joins TRBV10-3 to TRBJ2-7, with D possibly TRBD1 on 5 matching bases. V lost 7 bases to trimming and J lost 3 bases, with 13 bases between them. CDR3 size: 13 residues. CDR1 and CDR2 from the germline V gene are ENHRY and SYGVKD.

About this clone: One end of the junction fails to match germline, which may point to a read error. J is TRBJ2-1 and V is TRBV4-1, with TRBD2 matching over 9 bases. CDR3 length: 14 amino acids. Germline CDR1 MGHRA, CDR2 YSYEKL. DNA for the CDR3: TGCGCCAGCAGCCAAGGGCCTCAGGTAGCGGGGGTGCTCTTC. Protein: CASSQGPQVAGVLF.

This clone was detected only a few times. This chain connects TRBV18 to TRBJ1-1; 8 positions agree with TRBD1. The CDR3 loop spans 19 amino acids. CDR1 is KGHSH, CDR2 LQKENI, per germline. J gave up 1 base and V 6 bases, and 19 bases lay outside the gene matches. CDR3 sequence: CASSFSWWQGAFGNTEAFF. In DNA, the CDR3 is TGTGCCAGCTCCTTCTCTTGGTGGCAGGGGGCTTTCGGGAACACTGAAGCTTTCTTT. Full variable domain (outside the CDR3, taken from reference TRBV18 and TRBJ1-1): NAGVMQNPRHLVRRRGQEARLRCSPMKGHSHVYWYRQLPEEGLKFMVYLQKENIIDESGMPKERFSAEFPKEGPSILRIQQVVRGDSAAYFCASSFSWWQGAFGNTEAFFGQGTRLTVV.

The chain combines TRBV6-5 with TRBJ2-7; D is uncertain. The CDR3 covers 12 residues. V gave up 5 bases and J gave up 5 bases, with 10 bases separating them. The germline gives CDR1 MNHEY, CDR2 SVGAGI. As DNA, the CDR3 is TGTGCCAGCAGTACAGTTGGCGACGAGCAGTACTTC. Its protein is CASSTVGDEQYF.

The chain recombines TRBV6-1 with TRBJ1-5; no definite D call. The CDR3 spans 14 residues. V lost 10 bases and J 4 bases, leaving 17 bases between the germline ends. Germline loops: CDR1 MNHNS, CDR2 SASEGT. In DNA, the CDR3 is TGTGCCACCACCGACGGCCCGGGAAATCAGCCCCAGCATTTT. Translation: CATTDGPGNQPQHF.

The gene calls are TRBV13 and TRBJ2-7, with 8 bases fitting TRBD1. J was trimmed by 6 bases and V by 8 bases; bases with no gene match: 9. Germline-derived CDR1 and CDR2 are PRHDT and FYEKMQ (reference sequence). This CDR3 is 13 amino acids long. Here the CDR3 DNA reads TGTGCCAGCCGGAGAGGACAGGGTACCGAGCAGTACTTC. Amino acid sequence: CASRRGQGTEQYF.

V usage is TRBV19 and J usage is TRBJ1-5, with 7 nucleotides matching TRBD1. V lost 3 bases and J lost 3; bases outside the gene matches: 5. The CDR3 consists of 15 residues. Per the germline V gene, CDR1 is LNHDA and CDR2 is SQIVND (reference sequence). This chain's CDR3 is CASSMGTAVNQPQHF. The CDR3 nucleotides read TGTGCCAGTAGTATGGGGACAGCGGTCAATCAGCCCCAGCATTTT.